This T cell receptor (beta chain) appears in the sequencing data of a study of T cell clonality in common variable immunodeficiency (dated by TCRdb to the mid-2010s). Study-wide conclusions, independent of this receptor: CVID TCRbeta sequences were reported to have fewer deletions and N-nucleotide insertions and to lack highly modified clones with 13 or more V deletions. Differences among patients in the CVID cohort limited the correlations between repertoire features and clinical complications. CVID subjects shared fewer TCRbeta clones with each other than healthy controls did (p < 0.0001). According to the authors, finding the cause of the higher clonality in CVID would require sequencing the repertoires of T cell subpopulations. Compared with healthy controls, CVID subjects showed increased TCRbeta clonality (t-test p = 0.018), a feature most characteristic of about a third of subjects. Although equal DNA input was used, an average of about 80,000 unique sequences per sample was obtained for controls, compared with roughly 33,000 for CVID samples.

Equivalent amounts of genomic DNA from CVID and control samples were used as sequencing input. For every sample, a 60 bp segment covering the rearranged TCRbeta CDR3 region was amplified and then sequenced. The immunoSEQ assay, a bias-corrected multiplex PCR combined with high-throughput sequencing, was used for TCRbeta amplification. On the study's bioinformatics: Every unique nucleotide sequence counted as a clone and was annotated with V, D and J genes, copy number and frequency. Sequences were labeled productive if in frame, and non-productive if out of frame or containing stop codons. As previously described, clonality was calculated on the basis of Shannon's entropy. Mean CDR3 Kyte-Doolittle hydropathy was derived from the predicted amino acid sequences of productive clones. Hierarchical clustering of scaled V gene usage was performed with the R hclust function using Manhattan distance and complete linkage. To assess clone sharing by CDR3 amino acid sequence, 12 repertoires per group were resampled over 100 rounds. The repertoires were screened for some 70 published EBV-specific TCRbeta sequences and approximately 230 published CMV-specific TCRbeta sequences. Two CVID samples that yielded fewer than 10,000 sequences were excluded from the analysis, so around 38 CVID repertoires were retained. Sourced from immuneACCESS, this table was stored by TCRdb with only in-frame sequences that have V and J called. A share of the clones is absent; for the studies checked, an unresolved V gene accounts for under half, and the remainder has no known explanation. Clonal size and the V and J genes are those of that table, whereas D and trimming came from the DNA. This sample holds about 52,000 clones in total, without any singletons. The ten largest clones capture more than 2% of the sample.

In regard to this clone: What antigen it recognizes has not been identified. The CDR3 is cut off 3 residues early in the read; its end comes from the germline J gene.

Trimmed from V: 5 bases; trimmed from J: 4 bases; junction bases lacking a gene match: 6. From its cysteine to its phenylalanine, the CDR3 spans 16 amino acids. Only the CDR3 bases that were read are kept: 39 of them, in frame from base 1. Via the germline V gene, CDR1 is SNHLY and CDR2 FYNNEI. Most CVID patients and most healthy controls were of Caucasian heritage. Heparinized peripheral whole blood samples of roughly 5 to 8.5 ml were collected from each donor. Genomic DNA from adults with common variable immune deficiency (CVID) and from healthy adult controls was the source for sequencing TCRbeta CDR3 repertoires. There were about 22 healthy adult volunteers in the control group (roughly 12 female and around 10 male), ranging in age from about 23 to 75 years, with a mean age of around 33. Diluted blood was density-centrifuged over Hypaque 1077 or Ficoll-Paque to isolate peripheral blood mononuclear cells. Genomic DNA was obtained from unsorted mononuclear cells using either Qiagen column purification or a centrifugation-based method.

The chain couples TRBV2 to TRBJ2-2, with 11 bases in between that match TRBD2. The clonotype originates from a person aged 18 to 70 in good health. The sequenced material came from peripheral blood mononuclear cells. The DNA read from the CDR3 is TGTGCCAGCAGTTCCCCGGGACTAGCGGCCACCGGGGAG. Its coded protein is CASSSPGLAATGE. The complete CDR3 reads CASSSPGLAATGELFF.